A selection of T cell receptor beta chains follows, all from one sample in a study of low-dose radiotherapy and immunotherapy resistance in tumors. TCRdb redid the calling of the reads with MiXCR, one entry per CDR3 protein. The sample holds around 36,000 distinct CDR3 sequences; about 28% are singletons and the top ten take 3.7%. Source: PBMCs, taken before treatment. These receptors originate from a male donor with gallbladder cancer. Each CDR3 is given with its conserved first and last residue. The order of the fields is clone size, D gene, V gene, J gene, CDR3 protein, CDR3 DNA. A D gene is named only where the DNA matches it firmly. Clone size is given for some rows only: seen once, a few or many times, or a class if the clone is expanded.

size: many
D: TRBD2
V: TRBV27
J: TRBJ2-1
CDR3: CASSLSSGGGYNEQFF
DNA: TGTGCCAGCAGTTTATCGAGCGGGGGGGGCTACAATGAGCAGTTCTTC

size: many
D: TRBD1
V: TRBV11-2
J: TRBJ2-7
CDR3: CASSLRTGVTYEQYF
DNA: TGTGCCAGCAGCTTAAGGACAGGGGTTACCTACGAGCAGTACTTC

size: medium-sized
D: TRBD2
V: TRBV6-6
J: TRBJ2-7
CDR3: CASRNLLAGGPYEQYF
DNA: TGTGCCAGCAGGAACCTCCTAGCGGGAGGGCCGTACGAGCAGTACTTC

size: NA
D: NA
V: TRBV2
J: TRBJ2-7
CDR3: CASSESLGSYEQYF
DNA: TGTGCCAGCAGTGAATCTTTGGGCTCCTACGAGCAGTACTTC

size: NA
D: NA
V: TRBV20-1
J: TRBJ2-3
CDR3: CGLRDPRTDTQYF
DNA: TGCGGCCTCCGGGACCCTCGCACAGATACGCAGTATTTT

size: NA
D: NA
V: TRBV28
J: TRBJ2-1
CDR3: CASTSGGGEQFF
DNA: TGTGCCAGCACTTCGGGTGGGGGGGAGCAGTTCTTC

size: many
D: NA
V: TRBV20-1
J: TRBJ2-3
CDR3: CSARPGQMYTDTQYF
DNA: TGCAGTGCTAGACCCGGACAGATGTACACAGATACGCAGTATTTT

size: many
D: NA
V: TRBV13
J: TRBJ2-7
CDR3: CASSLGSDEQYF
DNA: TGTGCCAGCAGCTTGGGTAGCGACGAGCAGTACTTC

size: many
D: NA
V: TRBV4-1
J: TRBJ2-6
CDR3: CASSQVELGSGANVLTF
DNA: TGCGCCAGCAGCCAAGTGGAGTTAGGGTCTGGGGCCAACGTCCTGACTTTC

size: many
D: NA
V: TRBV24-1
J: TRBJ2-2
CDR3: CATSVRNTGELFF
DNA: TGTGCCACCAGTGTCAGGAACACCGGGGAGCTGTTTTTT

size: many
D: NA
V: TRBV7-8
J: TRBJ2-7
CDR3: CASSFFTGSYEQYF
DNA: TGTGCCAGCAGCTTCTTTACAGGGTCCTACGAGCAGTACTTC

size: NA
D: TRBD1
V: TRBV5-1
J: TRBJ1-1
CDR3: CASSLAGTDYTEAFF
DNA: TGCGCCAGCAGCTTGGCGGGGACAGACTACACTGAAGCTTTCTTT

size: many
D: TRBD1
V: TRBV14
J: TRBJ2-7
CDR3: CASSRGQGNVLWYF
DNA: TGTGCCAGCAGCCGGGGACAGGGAAATGTCCTGTGGTACTTC

size: few
D: NA
V: TRBV27
J: TRBJ2-3
CDR3: CASSLHFPDSGTDTQYF
DNA: TGTGCCAGCAGTTTACATTTTCCCGATTCCGGCACAGATACGCAGTATTTT

size: few
D: NA
V: TRBV12-5
J: TRBJ2-5
CDR3: CASGLSGGETQYF
DNA: TGTGCTAGTGGTTTGTCAGGCGGAGAGACCCAGTACTTC

size: few
D: TRBD1
V: TRBV2
J: TRBJ2-3
CDR3: CASNGQGTDTQYF
DNA: TGTGCCAGCAACGGACAGGGAACAGATACGCAGTATTTT

size: many
D: NA
V: TRBV14
J: TRBJ2-5
CDR3: CASSQDYGIETQYF
DNA: TGTGCCAGCAGCCAAGATTATGGGATCGAGACCCAGTACTTC

size: many
D: NA
V: TRBV7-9
J: TRBJ2-7
CDR3: CASSSGGTDLYEQYF
DNA: TGTGCCAGCAGCTCCGGCGGGACAGATCTCTACGAGCAGTACTTC

size: many
D: TRBD2
V: TRBV6-5
J: TRBJ2-1
CDR3: CASSRLAGGNEQFF
DNA: TGTGCCAGCAGCAGACTAGCGGGAGGGAATGAGCAGTTCTTC

size: once
D: NA
V: TRBV10-3
J: TRBJ1-2
CDR3: CAISAQQADYGYTF
DNA: TGTGCCATCAGTGCACAACAGGCAGACTATGGCTACACCTTC